This entry concerns a single T cell receptor beta chain. Its antigen is as yet unknown. This sample stems from a study of OX40 agonist ivuxolimab in advanced cancers. Study as a whole: Partial responses were achieved by three patients, one with hepatocellular carcinoma and two with cutaneous melanoma.

This table comes from immunoSEQ multiplex PCR, and its TCRdb copy is limited to in-frame clones, with some not included. The sample comprises about 76,000 clones, over 75% of which are singletons, and about 3.4% rests with the top ten. The study's findings and limits: CD8+ T cells showed, on average, more clonal expansion than CD4+ cells.

People who had autoimmune disease history or systemic immunosuppression were excluded. The V segment lost 3 bases and the J segment 4 bases; nucleotides outside the gene matches: 6. The CDR3 has 15 residues. Looked up from germline, CDR1 is MNHEY and CDR2 is SMNVEV (reference sequence). This receptor was obtained from an adult with an advanced solid tumor such as melanoma, head and neck, liver or kidney cancer. The rearrangement links TRBV27 to TRBJ2-5; 9 positions match TRBD2. This specimen was CD4+ or CD8+ T cells sorted from blood, taken in a trial of the OX40 agonist ivuxolimab. The CDR3 spells CASSLGREGRETQYF. CDR3 DNA sequence: TGTGCCAGCAGTTTGGGGCGGGAGGGCAGAGAGACCCAGTACTTC.